This TCR beta chain derives from a study of blood T cell repertoires in COVID-19 (dated by TCRdb to 2020 to 2021). Study-wide context: Collaborator samples came from the United States, Italy and Spain and covered acute and convalescent phases of COVID-19. The repertoires were made available in a free public database intended to serve as a resource for research on the immune response to SARS-CoV-2. The dataset comprised deeply sampled blood TCRbeta repertoires from subjects exposed to, actively infected with, or recovered from COVID-19. The prospective study material was composed of cDNA or gDNA derived from T cells, B-cell-depleted T cells, or PBMCs. The sample metadata nearly always contained a de-identified subject ID, COVID-19 status, age in years and sex. HLA class I and class II types, where available, came from metadata supplied by the sample provider rather than from assay-based typing. The samples were drawn from the first 160 participants of the ongoing ImmuneRACE study and from 950 to 1,500 subjects provided by 6 global collaborators.

The immunoSEQ Assay, a bias-controlled multiplex PCR, was used to amplify TCRbeta CDR3 regions from genomic DNA. From the authors' description of their analysis: Nucleated cell counts per sample were estimated from amplification of reference gene primers within the assay. To quantify the absolute abundance of each unique TCRbeta CDR3 rearrangement, sequence reads were collapsed and filtered. For each sample, productive Simpson clonality was calculated as the square root of Simpson's diversity index across productive rearrangements. TCRdb limited this immuneACCESS table to in-frame rearrangements with V and J called. A share of clones is missing; checked studies link under half to unresolved V genes, and the rest is unexplained. The V and J calls and clone size come from that table; D and trimming were worked out from the DNA. This sample is represented by around 63,000 clones; 73% of them were singletons. Jointly, the top ten make up roughly 18% of the sample.

General study outcomes and caveats: Clinical and demographic metadata were provided uncurated, with the amount varying by source and participant.

Each collaborating institution followed its own protocols to collect whole blood in K2EDTA tubes. For TCRbeta analysis, collaborators shipped samples in one of three forms: frozen whole blood, isolated PBMCs, or DNA extracted from either of those sample types. Concerning this clone: Its target antigen remains unknown. No base qualities exist here, and no much larger clone lies one base off it.

The sequence was obtained from a woman aged 45-65 years with active or convalescent COVID-19. The sequencing sample was made of peripheral blood.

The CDR3 is CASSLDTYNEKLFF. The base sequence is TGCGCCAGCAGCTTGGACACATATAATGAAAAACTGTTTTTT. The rearranged chain carries TRBV5-1 and TRBJ1-4; the D segment cannot be called with confidence. CDR1 SGHRS and CDR2 YFSETQ are derived from the germline V gene. The CDR3 goes from the cysteine to the phenylalanine over 14 residues. Only the CDR3 portion is preserved as DNA: 42 bases, with reading frame beginning at the first base. The germline ends are 7 bases apart after V is trimmed by 0 bases and J by 4 bases.